These 9 T cell receptor beta chains share one sample of origin, sequenced in a study of T cell repertoires in cytomegalovirus infection. TCRdb reprocessed the reads with MiXCR, giving one entry per CDR3 protein. The profile covers more than 400,000 distinct CDR3 sequences, with approximately 25% appearing a single time and less than 15% taken by the ten largest. The material sequenced was PBMCs. Every receptor here comes from a human donor in good health (CMV status not recorded). Some clones in this sample may be carry-over from other donors' samples.

This clonotype has just a few counts. The genes are TRBV5-5 and TRBJ1-1; D gene ambiguous. Germline loops: CDR1 SGHKS, CDR2 YYEKEE (reference sequence). This CDR3 is built from 14 residues. The V and J ends lost 3 bases and 4 bases respectively, with 13 bases between them. The CDR3 nucleotides are TGTGCCAGCAGCTCAGAGGTTCGGGGCACTGAAGCTTTCTTT. Amino acid sequence: CASSSEVRGTEAFF.

The chain recombines TRBV28 with TRBJ2-3, with 13 bases lining up with TRBD2. This CDR3 is 17 amino acids long. Per germline, CDR1 MDHEN and CDR2 SYDVKM. Trimming took 5 bases from V and 3 from J; bases not matched to a gene: 8. The CDR3 DNA reads TGTGCCAGCAGTCCACCGGGACTAGCGGGAATGACAGATACGCAGTATTTT. It is translated as CASSPPGLAGMTDTQYF.

This clonotype was observed many times. The chain has TRBV7-2 and TRBJ2-7, with 10 bases fitting TRBD2. The V segment lost 1 base and the J segment 7 bases; nucleotides outside the gene matches: 7. Germline V CDR1 and CDR2: SGHTA, FQGNSA. There are 15 residues in the CDR3. CDR3 DNA sequence: TGTGCCAGCAGCTTAGGGTCTAGCGGGAGCTGGGAGCAGTACTTC. Translating gives CASSLGSSGSWEQYF.

This chain links TRBV19 with TRBJ2-1, with TRBD2 matching over 11 bases. The germline CDR1 and CDR2 sequences are LNHDA and SQIVND (reference sequence). The J segment lost 6 bases and the V segment lost 6 bases, leaving 4 bases of the junction unmatched. This CDR3 has 14 residues. The CDR3 DNA follows: TGTGCCAGTAGCCTGACTAGCGGGGTCAATGAGCAGTTCTTC. Translating it yields CASSLTSGVNEQFF. Drawing the rest from reference TRBV19 and TRBJ2-1, the complete variable domain is DGGITQSPKYLFRKEGQNVTLSCEQNLNHDAMYWYRQDPGQGLRLIYYSQIVNDFQKGDIAEGYSVSREKKESFPLTVTSAQKNPTAFYLCASSLTSGVNEQFFGPGTRLTVL.

The V and J genes are TRBV19 and TRBJ2-7; 8 positions match TRBD2. This CDR3 is 13 amino acids long. V lost 3 bases, J lost 2 bases, and 0 bases stayed unmatched. Per germline, CDR1 LNHDA and CDR2 SQIVND (reference sequence). DNA of the CDR3: TGTGCCAGTAGTATGGGACTAGCCTACGAGCAGTACGTC. Translating gives CASSMGLAYEQYV.

This clonotype was observed once. The chain employs TRBV14 and TRBJ2-4; D remains unclear. Deletions cut 4 bases from V and 1 base from J, with 23 bases between. CDR1 and CDR2 from the germline V gene are SGHDN and FVKESK. The CDR3 runs 19 residues. In DNA, the CDR3 is TGTGCCAGCAGCCCCCGGGCTTCCCAGATGAGGTTGGCCAAAAACATTCAGTACTTC. The encoded protein is CASSPRASQMRLAKNIQYF.

The chain joins TRBV4-3 to TRBJ2-3; a weak D match, TRBD2 (6 bases). V was cut by 2 bases and J by 6 bases, with 15 bases left in between. The CDR3 totals 15 residues. The germline V gene has CDR1 LGHNA and CDR2 YSLEER. Here the CDR3 reads CASSQLGGGRDTQYF. The CDR3 DNA follows: TGCGCCAGCAGCCAACTGGGGGGAGGCCGGGATACGCAGTATTTT.

This sequence joins TRBV3-1 and TRBJ2-1; 7 bases agree with TRBD1. The CDR3 covers 17 residues. Germline V CDR1 and CDR2: LGHDT, YNNKEL (reference sequence). V gave up 1 base and J gave up 1 base; unmatched junction bases: 7. The CDR3 sequence: CASSQVGGRGSYNEQFF. The CDR3 DNA reads TGTGCCAGCAGCCAAGTAGGGGGCCGAGGGTCCTACAATGAGCAGTTCTTC.

The chain is built from TRBV5-3 and TRBJ2-1, with TRBD2 matching 13 bases. TRBV5-3 is assigned to the ORF class and has an uncertain function. V lost 4 bases to trimming and J lost 8 bases; unmatched junction nucleotides: 12. The CDR3 consists of 17 residues. The CDR3 loop is CARSKGTGTSGNHEQFF. The CDR3 DNA follows: TGTGCCAGAAGCAAAGGCACCGGGACTAGCGGGAACCATGAGCAGTTCTTC.